These 9 T cell receptor beta chains share one sample of origin, sequenced in a study of CD8+CD57+ T cells in acquired aplastic anemia. CDR3 and TCR beta VDJ profiling relied on a genomic DNA template. Each CDR3 protein gets one entry after TCRdb re-called the reads with MiXCR. The sample yields some 150,000 distinct CDR3 sequences, 70% to 80% seen once. Previously, flow cytometry had revealed CD8+CD57+ cell expansion in the patients chosen for sequencing. The sequenced material came from sorted CD4+, CD8+, or CD8+CD57+ T cells (not recorded which) from PBMCs. All receptors derive from a human donor with aplastic anemia.

V usage is TRBV12-5 and J usage is TRBJ1-6, with D possibly matching TRBD1 (6 bases). The CDR3 totals 16 residues. Trimming pared 1 base from V and 9 bases from J, leaving 16 bases between. Germline V gene sequence: CDR1 LGHNT, CDR2 FRNRAP. CDR3 sequence reads: CASGLGGPSVVSPLHF. For the CDR3, the DNA is TGTGCTAGTGGTTTGGGGGGGCCCTCAGTGGTTTCACCCCTCCACTTT.

The rearrangement links TRBV10-3 to TRBJ2-2; D unresolved. The V and J ends lost 2 bases and 4 bases respectively, with 5 bases between them. This CDR3 region has 13 residues. Germline V gene lookup returns CDR1 ENHRY and CDR2 SYGVKD. CDR3 sequence (DNA): TGTGCCATCAGTGAGGGCGGCACCGGGGAGCTGTTTTTT. It is translated as CAISEGGTGELFF.

This clonotype showed up just once. This sequence joins TRBV14 and TRBJ2-7, with TRBD1 matching 8 bases. The CDR3 has 15 residues. The germline gives CDR1 SGHDN, CDR2 FVKESK. Losses at the gene ends were 4 bases for V and 6 bases for J; bases not matched to a gene: 11. This chain's CDR3 is CASSRRTGLRVEQYF. CDR3 coding DNA: TGTGCCAGCAGCCGAAGGACAGGGTTGCGGGTCGAGCAGTACTTC.

V gene TRBV20-1 combines with J gene TRBJ1-2, with D unclear. This CDR3 contains 12 residues. CDR1 is DFQATT, CDR2 SNEGSKA, per germline (reference sequence). V was cut by 3 bases and J by 8 bases, with 13 bases left in between. CDR3 in DNA: TGCAGTGCTAGTCCCCAGGTCGTGGGCTACACCTTC. This translates into CSASPQVVGYTF.

This clonotype has a handful of counts. The genes are TRBV11-2 and TRBJ1-6; D remains ambiguous. V was clipped by 5 bases and J by 6 bases, with 14 bases between them. The CDR3 loop spans 15 amino acids. Germline lookup yields CDR1 SGHAT and CDR2 FQNNGV. CDR3 sequence (DNA): TGTGCCAGCAGCACCTCAGACGGACGTAATTCACCCCTCCACTTT. Protein sequence: CASSTSDGRNSPLHF.

The chain uses TRBV19 and TRBJ1-1, with D unresolved. Germline-derived CDR1 and CDR2 are LNHDA and SQIVND (reference sequence). CDR3 size: 15 residues. V was trimmed by 6 bases and J by 3 bases, leaving 17 bases between them. The CDR3 protein is CASRPIGPLDTEAFF. The CDR3 nucleotides read TGTGCCAGTAGGCCTATAGGTCCCTTGGACACTGAAGCTTTCTTT.

This clonotype was counted only a few times. The chain uses TRBV10-3 and TRBJ1-1, with D tentatively TRBD1 (5 bases). The CDR3 spans 15 residues. The V gene lost 2 bases and the J gene lost 1 base, with 11 bases spanning the gap. The germline CDR1 and CDR2 sequences are ENHRY and SYGVKD. The CDR3 DNA is TGTGCCATCAGTGAGGGCTGGCAGGGGAACACTGAAGCTTTCTTT. Protein product: CAISEGWQGNTEAFF.

This sequence joins TRBV20-1 and TRBJ2-7, with TRBD2 matching over 9 bases. This CDR3 contains 16 residues. Germline trimming cut 1 base from V and 0 bases from J; bases unmatched to any gene: 7. Germline CDR1 DFQATT, CDR2 SNEGSKA (reference sequence). The CDR3 loop reads CSARGNPAGGSYEQYF. In DNA form, the CDR3 reads TGCAGTGCTAGAGGAAACCCAGCGGGAGGCTCCTACGAGCAGTACTTC.

The chain couples TRBV19 to TRBJ1-2, with a weak D call TRBD1 (5 bases). The germline CDR1 and CDR2 sequences are LNHDA and SQIVND (reference sequence). The CDR3 is 15 amino acids. Between the trimmed V and J ends, which lost 3 bases and 3 bases, there was a span of 14 bases. CDR3 DNA: TGTGCCAGTAGTATCTACGCCGGGGCCCACTATGGCTACACCTTC. Encoded protein: CASSIYAGAHYGYTF.